This T cell receptor beta chain emerged from a study of read filtering for tumor transcriptome and immune sequencing (dated by TCRdb to the early 2020s). With regard to the full study: The cohort consisted of about 17 male and roughly 13 female patients, with a mean age of roughly 66 years and an age range of roughly 45 to 85. By revised international staging, roughly 8 patients were R-ISS I, under 20 were R-ISS II and roughly 7 were R-ISS III. Per sample, about 4 to 11 million TCR-region mapped reads were obtained with IR-seq, compared with only 85 to 1273 with RNA-seq. One main goal was a read-filtering strategy for immune repertoire data, in particular deciding whether clonotypes backed by only one read should be removed. The study compared TCR repertoires from targeted immune repertoire sequencing and bulk whole-transcriptome sequencing run on the same bone marrow samples. After DNase treatment, whole-transcriptome libraries were prepared using the TruSeq RNA Access Library Prep Kit. Broader findings and caveats from the paper: The sorted CD138-negative fraction was a mixed bone marrow immune population, not purified T cells. Clonotypes were captured by IR-seq at much higher depth and more reliably than by RNA-seq, and smaller IR-seq throughput was sufficient for identification of most shared clonotypes. In IR-seq, 80% to 85% of clonotypes but roughly 4% of total reads were represented by single-read clonotypes, whereas in RNA-seq, 74.6% of clonotypes and approximately 45% of reads were represented by single-read clonotypes. When single-read clonotypes were removed, the proportions of shared clonotypes in IR-seq and RNA-seq correlated more strongly.

There are 12 amino acids in the CDR3, from cysteine to phenylalanine inclusive. Solely the CDR3 DNA is kept, with 36 bases framed from the first base. Here V drops 10 bases and J drops 4 bases, and the junction holds 6 bases not matched to any gene. Via the germline V gene (reference sequence), CDR1 is MNHNY and CDR2 SVGAGI. Points on this clonotype: Its antigen is not yet known. Base qualities are not at hand, and no much larger clone is one base apart.

TCR libraries were constructed from 400 ng RNA using the Immunoverse kit, and molecular barcoded adaptors covering alpha/delta and beta/gamma chains were employed. TCR library preparation was performed with the same RNA that was used for transcriptome sequencing. TCR libraries were sequenced on an Illumina HiSeq 4000 with 2 x 150 cycles. On the study's bioinformatics: Using MiXCR, which included quality filtering and error correction, TCR reads were aligned to human V, D, J and C references and then assembled into CDR3 clonotypes. The tcR package in R was used to analyze clonotype counts and gene usage diversity. Raw mapping reads were checked after the RNA-seq reads had been mapped by STAR aligner version 2.5.3a onto the human GRCh37 genome. To test how sequencing depth affected the clonotypes detected, IR-seq fastq files were randomly downsampled with Seqtk 1.3. Starting from the raw public reads, TCRdb applied fastp trimming at Q25, assembled clones with MiXCR and retained in-frame beta chains. Duplicate CDR3 protein sequences are folded into a single record with the most common DNA and genes. The V and J calls, along with clone size, are taken from TCRdb and not from the paper's own processing. The sample contains 20,000 or so distinct CDR3 sequences, 20% to 25% of them found a single time. 40% to 55% of the sample rests with the top ten.

Each patient had bone marrow sampled at the time of active disease. Ficoll-Hypaque density gradient centrifugation was used to isolate the bone marrow mononuclear cells. CD138-negative cells were obtained by negative selection after labeling with CD138 magnetic microbeads on a MACS separator, removing myeloma plasma cells. Flow cytometry on an Attune NxT with CD138 antibodies was used to check the purity of the isolated cells. Total RNA was extracted using TRIzol reagent and was quantified on a NanoDrop spectrophotometer. Paired RNA-seq and IR-seq were performed on the CD138-negative bone marrow sample of each patient.

This receptor was obtained from a donor at least 40 years old with multiple myeloma. Sequenced material: a population of CD138-negative cells sorted from bone marrow. This specimen's cell subset or site label, per the study, means: bone marrow mononuclear cells depleted of CD138+ plasma/myeloma cells by negative magnetic selection. This chain joins TRBV6-6 to TRBJ1-2; the central 7 bases match TRBD1. In nucleotide form, the sequence is TGTGCCACCACAGGGGAGTCCTATGGCTACACCTTC. This encodes CATTGESYGYTF.